This is a list of T cell receptor beta chains from one sample in a study of blood T cell repertoires in COVID-19. Using immunoSEQ multiplex PCR, the repertoire was profiled, and TCRdb retains in-frame clones only, with some absent. The sample gives 70,000 to 100,000 clones, around 89% of which show up once; roughly 2.6% is in the top ten. The sequenced material came from peripheral blood. The receptors come from a man aged 45-65 years with COVID-19, enrolled during active disease. CDR3s include the opening cysteine and the closing phenylalanine or tryptophan. The order of the fields is V gene, clone size, J gene, D gene, CDR3 protein, CDR3 DNA. A D gene is named only where the DNA matches it firmly. Not all rows give a size; the values are once, few, many and, for expanded clones, a class.

TRBV19	-	TRBJ1-1	-	CASSQVGRPGVDTEAFF	TGTGCCAGTAGTCAAGTGGGGAGACCCGGGGTGGACACTGAAGCTTTCTTT
TRBV6-5	-	TRBJ2-1	-	CASSRPYNEQFF	TGTGCCAGCTCTAGGCCCTACAATGAGCAGTTCTTC
TRBV7-2	-	TRBJ2-1	TRBD2	CASILTSGGAYEQFF	TGTGCCAGCATCCTCACTAGCGGGGGGGCGTATGAGCAGTTCTTC
TRBV5-1	once	TRBJ1-4	-	CASSEGTAATNEKLFF	TGCGCCAGCAGCGAGGGGACTGCCGCAACTAATGAAAAACTGTTTTTT
TRBV6-5	-	TRBJ2-7	TRBD1	CASTKIGQGTYEQYF	TGTGCCAGCACCAAAATCGGACAGGGCACCTACGAGCAGTACTTC
TRBV19	-	TRBJ2-5	TRBD1	CASSHRTGGLKTQYF	TGTGCCAGTAGTCACCGGACAGGGGGGTTGAAGACCCAGTACTTC
TRBV2	once	TRBJ1-2	-	CATPGQNYGYTF	TGTGCCACCCCCGGACAGAACTATGGCTACACCTTC
TRBV7-9	-	TRBJ1-1	-	CASSLGTVENTEAFF	TGTGCCAGCAGCTTAGGGACAGTGGAGAACACTGAAGCTTTCTTT
TRBV2	-	TRBJ1-4	-	CASNREGEKLFF	TGTGCCAGCAACAGGGAAGGGGAAAAACTGTTTTTT
TRBV24-1	-	TRBJ2-5	TRBD2	CATSELLAGAETQYF	TGTGCCACCAGTGAGTTACTAGCGGGGGCAGAGACCCAGTACTTC
TRBV30	-	TRBJ1-2	TRBD1	CAWSLTGGYGYTF	TGTGCCTGGAGTTTAACAGGGGGATATGGCTACACCTTC
TRBV10-3	-	TRBJ1-3	TRBD1	CAITEPGTGLIGNTIYF	TGTGCCATCACTGAACCCGGGACAGGGCTCATTGGAAACACCATATATTTT
TRBV9	-	TRBJ2-3	-	CASSAGSTDTQYF	TGTGCCAGCAGCGCGGGGAGCACAGATACGCAGTATTTT
TRBV5-1	-	TRBJ1-6	TRBD1	CASSLGQGASPLHF	TGCGCCAGCAGCTTGGGACAGGGGGCCTCACCCCTCCACTTT
TRBV24-1	-	TRBJ2-5	TRBD2	CATSDATSGGEQETQYF	TGTGCCACCAGTGACGCAACTAGCGGGGGGGAGCAAGAGACCCAGTACTTC
TRBV11-2	-	TRBJ2-2	-	CASRKTGRGNTGELFF	TGTGCCAGCAGAAAGACAGGGCGGGGGAACACCGGGGAGCTGTTTTTT
TRBV28	-	TRBJ2-7	-	CASSLRLGEQYF	TGTGCCAGCAGTTTAAGACTCGGGGAGCAGTACTTC
TRBV3-1/TRBV3-2	-	TRBJ2-2	TRBD2	CASSQDVGLAGPLNTGELFF	TGTGCCAGCAGCCAAGATGTAGGACTAGCGGGACCCCTGAACACCGGGGAGCTGTTTTTT
TRBV7-9	-	TRBJ1-2	-	CASSTRSHGYTF	TGTGCCAGCAGCACCCGGTCCCATGGCTACACCTTC
TRBV24-1	-	TRBJ2-7	TRBD1	CATSDTGTGVSEQYF	TGTGCCACCAGTGACACCGGGACAGGGGTTTCCGAGCAGTACTTC
TRBV7-6	-	TRBJ2-1	-	CASSLEAGIYNEQFF	TGTGCCAGCAGCTTAGAGGCGGGGATCTACAATGAGCAGTTCTTC
TRBV28	few	TRBJ1-1	-	CASSAKGNTEAFF	TGTGCCAGCAGTGCAAAGGGGAATACTGAAGCTTTCTTT
TRBV28	-	TRBJ1-2	TRBD1	CASLSGQTYGYTF	TGTGCCAGCCTCTCGGGACAGACCTATGGCTACACCTTC
TRBV5-4	-	TRBJ2-1	TRBD1	CATKRRGQDEQFF	TGTGCCACCAAACGAAGGGGGCAGGATGAGCAGTTCTTC
TRBV7-9	once	TRBJ2-5	-	CASSPWGGIFETQYF	TGTGCCAGCAGCCCCTGGGGGGGCATATTCGAGACCCAGTACTTC
TRBV12-3/TRBV12-4	-	TRBJ1-1	-	CASSFTGNTEAFF	TGTGCCAGCAGTTTTACTGGGAACACTGAAGCTTTCTTT
TRBV5-1	-	TRBJ2-4	TRBD1	CASSQVDRDLAKNIQYF	TGCGCCAGCAGCCAAGTTGACAGGGATCTAGCCAAAAACATTCAGTACTTC
TRBV4-1	-	TRBJ2-2	-	CASSQRWRNTGELFF	TGCGCCAGCAGCCAGCGGTGGCGGAACACCGGGGAGCTGTTTTTT
TRBV18	-	TRBJ1-3	-	CASSPDRTSGNTIYF	TGTGCCAGCTCACCAGACAGAACCTCTGGAAACACCATATATTTT
TRBV4-1	-	TRBJ2-3	-	CASSHSPTGRTDTQYF	TGCGCCAGCAGCCACTCACCGACAGGGAGGACAGATACGCAGTATTTT
TRBV7-8	few	TRBJ1-6	-	CASSLNYGRGVSSYNSPLHF	TGTGCCAGCAGCCTCAATTACGGCCGGGGGGTTAGCTCCTATAATTCACCCCTCCACTTT
TRBV4-1	-	TRBJ1-2	-	CASSQDGQLAGYGYTF	TGCGCCAGCAGCCAAGACGGACAGCTAGCCGGCTATGGCTACACCTTC